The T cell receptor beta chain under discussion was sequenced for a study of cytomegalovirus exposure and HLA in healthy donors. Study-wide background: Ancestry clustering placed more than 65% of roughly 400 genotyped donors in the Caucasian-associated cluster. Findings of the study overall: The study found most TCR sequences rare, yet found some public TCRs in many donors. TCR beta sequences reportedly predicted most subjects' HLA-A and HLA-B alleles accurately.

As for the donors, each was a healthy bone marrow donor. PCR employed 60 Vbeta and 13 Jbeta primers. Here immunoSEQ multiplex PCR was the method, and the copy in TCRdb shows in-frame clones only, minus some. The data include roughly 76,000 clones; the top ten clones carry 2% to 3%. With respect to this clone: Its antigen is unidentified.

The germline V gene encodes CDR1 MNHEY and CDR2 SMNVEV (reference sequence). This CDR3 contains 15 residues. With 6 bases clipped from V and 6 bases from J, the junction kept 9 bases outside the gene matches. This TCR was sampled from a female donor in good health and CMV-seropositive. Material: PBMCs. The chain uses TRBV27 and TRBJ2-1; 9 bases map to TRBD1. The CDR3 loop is CASSQGQGIPNEQFF. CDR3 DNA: TGTGCCAGCAGCCAGGGACAGGGAATCCCCAATGAGCAGTTCTTC.